Each of the 2 T cell receptor beta chains below was sequenced from the same sample in a study of tumor and adjacent non-tumor tissue in lung cancer. A modified ARM-PCR protocol with three rounds of nested PCR amplified TCRbeta. TCRdb analysed the multiplex PCR reads with MiXCR anew, one entry per CDR3 protein. The sample shows approximately 100,000 distinct CDR3 sequences, about 61% of them seen only once. No cell sorting was done before RNA was extracted from the tissue. More than 3 cm separated this lung sample from the edge of the tumor. The sample was distant non-tumor lung tissue. Every receptor here comes from a man aged 55 to 70 with non-small cell lung cancer.

Concerning this clonotype: An end of the junction differs from the germline gene, which may be a read error. This sequence joins TRBV5-1 and TRBJ2-3; D remains ambiguous. Germline CDR1 SGHRS, CDR2 YFSETQ. The CDR3 covers 13 residues. The CDR3 spells CSSSYWIADTQYF. CDR3 bases: TGCTCCAGCAGCTACTGGATAGCAGATACGCAGTATTTT.

On this clonotype: A read error is possible here, since a much larger clone lies one base away. This chain links TRBV7-8 with TRBJ1-5; D gene uncertain. The CDR3 is made up of 13 amino acids. From germline, CDR1 is SGHVS and CDR2 FQNEAQ. The V end lost 1 base, the J end lost 6 bases, and 7 bases lay between the germline ends. The CDR3 here is CASSLGPAQPQHF. In nucleotides, the CDR3 is TGTGCCAGCAGCTTAGGTCCTGCTCAGCCCCAGCATTTT.